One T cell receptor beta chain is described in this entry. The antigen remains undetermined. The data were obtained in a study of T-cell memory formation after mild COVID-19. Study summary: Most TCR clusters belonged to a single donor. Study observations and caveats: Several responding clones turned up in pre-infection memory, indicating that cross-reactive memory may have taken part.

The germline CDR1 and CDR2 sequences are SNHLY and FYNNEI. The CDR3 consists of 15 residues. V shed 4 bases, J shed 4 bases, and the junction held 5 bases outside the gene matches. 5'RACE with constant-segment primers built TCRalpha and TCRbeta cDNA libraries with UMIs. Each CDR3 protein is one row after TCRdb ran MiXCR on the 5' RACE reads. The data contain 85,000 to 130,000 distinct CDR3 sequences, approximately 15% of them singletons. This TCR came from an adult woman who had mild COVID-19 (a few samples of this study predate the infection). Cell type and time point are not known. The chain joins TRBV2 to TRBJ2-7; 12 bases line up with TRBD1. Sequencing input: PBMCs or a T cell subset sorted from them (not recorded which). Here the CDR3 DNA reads TGTGCCAGCAGTGGCGGGACAGGGGGCTTTTACGAGCAGTACTTC. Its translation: CASSGGTGGFYEQYF.